These 28 T cell receptor beta chains share one sample of origin, sequenced in a study of early T cells in non-severe SARS-CoV-2 infection. MiXCR, run by TCRdb on the 5' RACE reads, gives a single entry per CDR3 protein. Counted here are around 77,000 distinct CDR3 sequences, approximately 14% occurring once; the ten biggest clones make up roughly 3.7%. Source: whole blood, taken at baseline. The receptor source for this set is an adult who was a healthcare worker with PCR-confirmed SARS-CoV-2 infection or an uninfected control (not recorded which).

This chain joins TRBV28 and TRBJ2-3, with 11 bases fitting TRBD2. The CDR3 runs 17 residues. The ends lost 3 bases at V and 2 bases at J; junction bases unmatched: 7. Per germline, CDR1 MDHEN and CDR2 SYDVKM. CDR3 loop: CASSFVTSGGYTDTQYF. Written as DNA, the CDR3 is TGTGCCAGCAGTTTTGTAACTAGCGGGGGATACACAGATACGCAGTATTTT. Based on the CDR3 plus reference TRBV28 and TRBJ2-3, the full variable domain is DVKVTQSSRYLVKRTGEKVFLECVQDMDHENMFWYRQDPGLGLRLIYFSYDVKMKEKGDIPEGYSVSREKKERFSLILESASTNQTSMYLCASSFVTSGGYTDTQYFGPGTRLTVL.

The sample holds a few counts of this clonotype. The genes are TRBV6-1 and TRBJ2-3; TRBD2 agrees at 7 bases. The CDR3 is 16 residues long. The junction had 10 bases not matched to a gene; V was cut back by 2 bases and J by 5 bases. In germline, CDR1 is MNHNS, CDR2 SASEGT. CDR3 DNA: TGTGCCAGCAGTGAAAATTGGGCGGGAGCGGTAGATACGCAGTATTTT. Translated: CASSENWAGAVDTQYF.

V usage is TRBV5-1 and J usage is TRBJ1-1; a weak D match, TRBD1 (5 bases). This CDR3 has 14 amino acids. V lost 5 bases and J lost 3, with 14 bases in between. Per germline, CDR1 SGHRS and CDR2 YFSETQ. CDR3: CASSWSTRDTEAFF. CDR3 bases: TGCGCCAGCAGTTGGAGTACCAGGGACACTGAAGCTTTCTTT.

The V gene is TRBV20-1, the J gene TRBJ2-1; 10 bases match TRBD2. J was trimmed by 2 bases and V by 1 base; bases with no gene match: 11. The CDR3 spans 18 residues. Per germline, CDR1 DFQATT and CDR2 SNEGSKA (reference sequence). This CDR3 is CSARVMEAGTSAYNEQFF. The CDR3 nucleotides read TGCAGTGCTAGAGTAATGGAAGCCGGGACTAGCGCCTACAATGAGCAGTTCTTC.

This chain links TRBV18 with TRBJ1-4; TRBD1 is a possible D gene (6 bases). From germline, CDR1 is KGHSH and CDR2 LQKENI. The CDR3 totals 15 residues. V lost 3 bases and J lost 6, with 14 bases in between. Here the CDR3 DNA reads TGTGCCAGCTCACCGCCTCGGACAGCCTATGAAAAACTGTTTTTT. This codes for CASSPPRTAYEKLFF.

The CDR3 protein is CASSLIQRVGNSPLHF. The CDR3 DNA is TGTGCCAGCAGCTTAATCCAACGGGTCGGCAATTCACCCCTCCACTTT. This rearrangement joins TRBV7-8 to TRBJ1-6; D uncertain. Germline V gives CDR1 SGHVS, CDR2 FQNEAQ. Trimming cost V 2 bases and J 7 bases, with 15 bases left between them. This CDR3 comprises 16 residues.

The genes are TRBV5-8 and TRBJ2-5; D may be TRBD2 (6 bases). The germline CDR1 and CDR2 sequences are SGHTS and YDEGEE. V gave up 0 bases and J gave up 5 bases, with 11 bases separating them. This CDR3 is built from 14 residues. The CDR3 nucleotides are TGTGCCAGCAGCTTGGTGGGGAGCGGGGAGACCCAGTACTTC. Its protein product is CASSLVGSGETQYF.

This clonotype has just a few counts. The V gene is TRBV3-1, the J gene TRBJ1-1, with 9 bases fitting TRBD1. Germline CDR1 is LGHDT and CDR2 is YNNKEL (reference sequence). The CDR3 consists of 15 residues. V gave up 2 bases and J gave up 6 bases; unmatched junction bases: 7. The CDR3 region is CASSQIQGAGAEAFF. The DNA for the CDR3 is TGTGCCAGCAGCCAAATACAGGGGGCAGGGGCTGAAGCTTTCTTT.

This clonotype was detected many times. The CDR3 spells CASSLRQQETQYF. The CDR3 bases are TGTGCCAGCTCCCTTCGACAGCAAGAGACCCAGTACTTC. V and J are TRBV18 and TRBJ2-5; the D gene is possibly TRBD1 (5 bases). The V and J ends lost 6 bases and 2 bases respectively, with 10 bases between them. The V gene's germline CDR1 is KGHSH and CDR2 LQKENI. This CDR3 has 13 amino acids. The whole variable domain, filled in from reference TRBV18 and TRBJ2-5, reads NAGVMQNPRHLVRRRGQEARLRCSPMKGHSHVYWYRQLPEEGLKFMVYLQKENIIDESGMPKERFSAEFPKEGPSILRIQQVVRGDSAAYFCASSLRQQETQYFGPGTRLLVL.

The chain combines TRBV18 with TRBJ2-7, with D maybe TRBD2 (6 bases). Trimming left V 1 base short and J 4 bases short, with 11 bases between. Germline V lookup: CDR1 KGHSH, CDR2 LQKENI. The CDR3 has 14 residues. Here the CDR3 reads CASSPQVGGYEQYF. The CDR3 bases are TGTGCCAGCTCACCACAGGTGGGGGGATACGAGCAGTACTTC. Full variable domain (missing parts from reference TRBV18 and TRBJ2-7): NAGVMQNPRHLVRRRGQEARLRCSPMKGHSHVYWYRQLPEEGLKFMVYLQKENIIDESGMPKERFSAEFPKEGPSILRIQQVVRGDSAAYFCASSPQVGGYEQYFGPGTRLTVT.

Here the CDR3 reads CASSYSSGQGLTDTQYF. In DNA form, the CDR3 reads TGTGCCAGCAGCTACTCCTCGGGACAGGGACTCACAGATACGCAGTATTTT. This rearrangement joins TRBV7-6 to TRBJ2-3; 9 nucleotides match TRBD1. J was trimmed by 2 bases and V by 4 bases; bases with no gene match: 10. Per germline, CDR1 SGHVS and CDR2 FNYEAQ. CDR3 length: 17 amino acids.

This clonotype has just a few counts. V is TRBV7-8 and J is TRBJ2-7; D assignment may be TRBD1 or TRBD2 (7 bases each). Germline V CDR1 and CDR2: SGHVS, FQNEAQ. This CDR3 is built from 11 residues. Between the trimmed V and J ends, which lost 7 bases and 7 bases, there was a span of 11 bases. This chain's CDR3 is CASTGGGEQYF. CDR3 sequence (DNA): TGTGCCAGCACAGGGGGAGGGGAGCAGTACTTC.

The table lists this clonotype with many counts. The gene calls are TRBV9 and TRBJ1-1; possibly TRBD1 for D (5 bases). The CDR3 length is 14 residues. Looked up from germline, CDR1 is SGDLS and CDR2 is YYNGEE. V was cut by 1 base and J by 0 bases, with 7 bases left in between. The CDR3 DNA is TGTGCCAGCAGCGTAAGGGACTTGAACACTGAAGCTTTCTTT. Its translation: CASSVRDLNTEAFF.

The genes are TRBV5-1 and TRBJ2-3, with 7 bases identical to TRBD2. V lost 4 bases to trimming and J lost 3 bases; unmatched junction nucleotides: 8. The germline V gene has CDR1 SGHRS and CDR2 YFSETQ. This CDR3 comprises 15 residues. In nucleotides, the CDR3 is TGCGCCAGCAGCAGTCTGACTAGCTCGACAGATACGCAGTATTTT. It translates to CASSSLTSSTDTQYF.

V usage is TRBV7-7 and J usage is TRBJ2-5; D may be TRBD1 (5 bases). V lost 0 bases and J 5 bases, leaving 13 bases between the germline ends. The CDR3 has 15 amino acids. Germline-derived CDR1 and CDR2 are SSHAT and FNYEAQ (reference sequence). The CDR3: CASSLAGAGAETQYF. CDR3 nucleotides: TGTGCCAGCAGCTTAGCAGGGGCTGGTGCGGAGACCCAGTACTTC.

This clonotype was counted ten times or more. The chain uses TRBV4-2 and TRBJ2-7, with a weak D call TRBD2 (5 bases). The CDR3 sequence is 12 residues long. Germline assignment: CDR1 LGHNA and CDR2 YNFKEQ. Between the trimmed V and J ends, which lost 1 base and 10 bases, there was a span of 11 bases. DNA of the CDR3: TGTGCCAGCAGCCAAGGAACTAGTATTCAGTACTTC. It translates to CASSQGTSIQYF.

The chain is built from TRBV12-3 or TRBV12-4 and TRBJ1-6; D call uncertain. CDR3 length equals 11 residues. V was cut by 8 bases and J by 10 bases, with 9 bases left in between. The CDR3 is CASGSPSPLHF. The CDR3 nucleotides read TGTGCCAGCGGCAGCCCCTCACCCCTCCACTTT.

This chain joins TRBV5-1 and TRBJ2-7; 8 nucleotides agree with TRBD1. Germline CDR1 and CDR2: SGHRS and YFSETQ. V lost 0 bases to trimming and J lost 6 bases; unmatched junction nucleotides: 8. This CDR3 is built from 15 residues. CDR3 amino acids: CASSLVSRGPAEQYF. The CDR3 nucleotides read TGCGCCAGCAGCTTGGTTTCCAGGGGGCCCGCCGAGCAGTACTTC.

This clonotype was counted many times. The chain joins TRBV28 to TRBJ2-7, with 9 bases identical to TRBD1. Germline assignment: CDR1 MDHEN and CDR2 SYDVKM. The CDR3 is made up of 15 amino acids. The V gene end was trimmed by 6 bases and the J gene end by 3 bases; junction bases not matched to a gene: 9. The CDR3 reads CASRSPGQGGYEQYF. The CDR3 DNA reads as TGTGCCAGCAGATCCCCGGGACAGGGAGGCTACGAGCAGTACTTC.

The chain recombines TRBV3-1 with TRBJ2-1, with a weak D call TRBD2 (5 bases). Trimming cost V 0 bases and J 3 bases, with 12 bases left between them. In germline, CDR1 is LGHDT, CDR2 YNNKEL (reference sequence). This CDR3 comprises 16 residues. The CDR3 is CASSQDGRRDYNEQFF. In nucleotides, the CDR3 is TGTGCCAGCAGCCAAGATGGACGACGGGACTACAATGAGCAGTTCTTC.

This clonotype occurred once. This chain connects TRBV5-8 to TRBJ2-1; 7 nucleotides align to TRBD1. Per the germline V gene, CDR1 is SGHTS and CDR2 is YDEGEE. The V gene end was trimmed by 4 bases and the J gene end by 12 bases; junction bases not matched to a gene: 7. The CDR3 loop spans 12 amino acids. Here the CDR3 reads CASSNWTGRQFF. CDR3 DNA sequence: TGTGCCAGCAGCAATTGGACAGGAAGGCAGTTCTTC.

The chain is built from TRBV3-1 and TRBJ2-2, with D unclear. The CDR3 is 14 residues long. V was trimmed by 0 bases and J by 4 bases, leaving 6 bases between them. Germline loops: CDR1 LGHDT, CDR2 YNNKEL (reference sequence). The CDR3 loop is CASSQESPTGELFF. Here the CDR3 DNA reads TGTGCCAGCAGCCAAGAATCCCCCACCGGGGAGCTGTTTTTT.

The V gene is TRBV6-6, the J gene TRBJ2-7; D unresolved. Germline V gene lookup returns CDR1 MNHNY and CDR2 SVGAGI (reference sequence). The V end lost 5 bases, the J end lost 5 bases, and 7 bases lay between the germline ends. The CDR3 has 11 amino acids. The CDR3 DNA follows: TGTGCCAGCAGTCCCGGTCACGAGCAGTACTTC. Protein: CASSPGHEQYF.

This clonotype came up once. V is TRBV12-3 or TRBV12-4 and J is TRBJ2-1; 9 bases align to TRBD1. Losses at the gene ends were 6 bases for V and 4 bases for J; bases not matched to a gene: 7. The CDR3 has 15 amino acids. CDR3 nucleotides: TGTGCCAGCAGGGAGTACAGGGGGCAGTACAATGAGCAGTTCTTC. This encodes CASREYRGQYNEQFF.

This clonotype was observed a handful of times. The chain joins TRBV6-1 to TRBJ2-7; 8 bases align to TRBD2. CDR1 and CDR2 from the germline V gene are MNHNS and SASEGT. The ends lost 4 bases at V and 4 bases at J; junction bases unmatched: 12. The CDR3 totals 16 residues. The CDR3 sequence is CASSVGMEGLDYEQYF. In DNA form, the CDR3 reads TGTGCCAGCAGTGTCGGTATGGAGGGACTAGATTACGAGCAGTACTTC.

The V and J genes are TRBV25-1 and TRBJ2-3; D remains ambiguous. In germline, CDR1 is MGHDK, CDR2 SYGVNS. The CDR3 length is 12 residues. Trimming removed 4 bases from V and 2 bases from J, with 4 bases in between. CDR3 nucleotides: TGTGCCAGCAGTGGTAACACAGATACGCAGTATTTT. Its translation: CASSGNTDTQYF.

The V call is TRBV28, the J call TRBJ2-7; D is ambiguous. The germline CDR1 and CDR2 sequences are MDHEN and SYDVKM. V lost 1 base and J 6 bases, leaving 7 bases between the germline ends. The CDR3 sequence is 12 residues long. The chain's CDR3 is CASSLSKGEQYF. CDR3 nucleotides: TGTGCCAGCAGTTTATCTAAAGGCGAGCAGTACTTC.

This clonotype was observed a few times. The chain carries TRBV18 and TRBJ2-3; either TRBD1 or TRBD2 may supply D (5 bases each). The CDR3 runs 15 residues. Germline V gives CDR1 KGHSH, CDR2 LQKENI. Trimming shortened V by 0 bases and J by 5 bases, and 12 bases separated the two germline ends. The CDR3 DNA reads TGTGCCAGCTCACCACCAACGGGGCAAGGAGATACGCAGTATTTT. Translating gives CASSPPTGQGDTQYF.